This section outlines one T cell receptor (beta chain) sequence together with its context. The CDR3 covers 11 residues. The V gene's germline CDR1 is SNHLY and CDR2 FYNNEI. The J segment lost 4 bases and the V segment lost 7 bases, leaving 1 base of the junction unmatched. The data stem from a study of blood T cell repertoires in COVID-19. As for the study in general: The United States, Italy and Spain supplied acute and convalescent COVID-19 samples. Sources were T cells, B-cell-depleted T cells, or PBMCs; the material itself was cDNA or gDNA.

Seattle researchers signed up patients amid active infection and tracked them longitudinally. In the original processing: For nucleated cells, counts were estimated from reference gene primer amplification. The assay was immunoSEQ multiplex PCR, and TCRdb's table has in-frame clones only and misses some. D and trimming were read from the DNA, whereas the V and J calls and clone size are those reported in that table. The data hold over 60,000 clones, with 76% observed a single time. Input material: peripheral blood. The chain employs TRBV2 and TRBJ2-7, with TRBD1 matching over 7 bases. This sequence originates from a man aged 55 to 69 with COVID-19, enrolled during active disease. CDR3 sequence reads: CASTRGYEQYF. CDR3 DNA: TGTGCCAGCACCAGGGGGTACGAGCAGTACTTC.